Described below is a single T cell receptor (beta chain) sequence and its context. The sample originates from a study of shared clonotypes between healthy human individuals. J lost 4 bases, V lost 3 bases, and 18 bases had no gene match. This CDR3 contains 18 residues. CDR1 and CDR2 from the germline V gene are LGHNT and FRNRAP. In the original analysis: Junction-only sequences without quality scores came from ImmunoSEQ, so filtering differed. Sequencing used immunoSEQ multiplex PCR; TCRdb keeps in-frame clones, though not all of them. Clone size and V and J calls were adopted from that table, with D and trimming inferred from the DNA. The table includes 2 million to 2.5 million clones, over 90% detected once.

The rearrangement joins TRBV12-5 to TRBJ2-7; 7 bases align to TRBD1. The receptor's source is a man aged 18 to 29 in good health. Some clones in this sample may be carry-over from other donors' samples. Source material: naive CD4+ T cells from PBMCs. Subset specified: CD45RA+ positively selected. CDR3 coding DNA: TGTGCTAGTGGTTTAGTCAGACAGGGATCTTTCTCTTTTTACGAGCAGTACTTC. Protein sequence: CASGLVRQGSFSFYEQYF.